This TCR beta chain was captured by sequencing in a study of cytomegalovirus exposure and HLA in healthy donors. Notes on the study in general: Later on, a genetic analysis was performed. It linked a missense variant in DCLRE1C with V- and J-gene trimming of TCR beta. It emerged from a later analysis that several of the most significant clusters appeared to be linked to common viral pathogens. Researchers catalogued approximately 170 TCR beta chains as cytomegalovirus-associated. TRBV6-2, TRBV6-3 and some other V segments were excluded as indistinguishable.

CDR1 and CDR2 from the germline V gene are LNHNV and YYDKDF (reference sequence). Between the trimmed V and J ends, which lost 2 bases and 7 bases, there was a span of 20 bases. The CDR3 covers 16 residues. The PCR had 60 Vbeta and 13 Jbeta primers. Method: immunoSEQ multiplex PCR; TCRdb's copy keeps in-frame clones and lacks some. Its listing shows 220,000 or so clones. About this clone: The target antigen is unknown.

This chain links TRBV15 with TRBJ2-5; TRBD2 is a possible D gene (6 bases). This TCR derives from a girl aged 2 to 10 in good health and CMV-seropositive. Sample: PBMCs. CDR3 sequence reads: CATSRSTSPSDGTQYF. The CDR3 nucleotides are TGTGCCACCAGCAGATCAACTAGCCCCTCTGACGGGACCCAGTACTTC. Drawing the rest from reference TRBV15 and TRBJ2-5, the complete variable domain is DAMVIQNPRYQVTQFGKPVTLSCSQTLNHNVMYWYQQKSSQAPKLLFHYYDKDFNNEADTPDNFQSRRPNTSFCFLDIRSPGLGDTAMYLCATSRSTSPSDGTQYFGPGTRLLVL.